The present entry profiles one T cell receptor (beta chain) with its context. The antigen is not known. With 3 bases clipped from V and 9 bases from J, the junction kept 7 bases outside the gene matches. Germline CDR1 KGHSY, CDR2 FQNENV. The CDR3 runs 15 residues. These data originate in a study of cytomegalovirus exposure and HLA in healthy donors. PCR primers comprised 60 Vbeta and 13 Jbeta primers. Profiled with immunoSEQ multiplex PCR; TCRdb holds only in-frame clones, not every one. The sample yields approximately 130,000 clones, around 77% seen once. Regarding the study as a whole: In a later analysis, productive TCRs from donors in an Asian-associated ancestry cluster reportedly carried fewer N-insertions than the cohort mean.

The clonotype comes from a man aged 18 to 30 in good health and CMV-seropositive. V gene TRBV16 combines with J gene TRBJ1-6; 8 bases are a match to TRBD1. Sequencing was done on a sample of PBMCs. This chain's CDR3 is CASSHYGQGGSPLHF. CDR3 bases: TGTGCCAGCAGCCATTATGGACAGGGTGGTTCACCCCTCCACTTT.